This T cell receptor beta chain was profiled in a study of T cell clonotyping in hematopoietic cell transplantation. About the research overall: Recipient samples before transplant were obtained post-cytoreduction. General observations from the study: Higher Inverse Simpson Index values in graft donor and pretransplant recipient predicted broader posttransplant TCR diversity. CD4 and CD8 repertoire contributions could not be separated without sorting.

Turning to this clone: Its antigen is undetermined.

The CDR3 is made up of 15 amino acids. Per germline, CDR1 SEHNR and CDR2 FQNEAQ (reference sequence). The junction had 2 bases not matched to a gene; V was cut back by 4 bases and J by 4 bases. Time point of the sample: recipient sample about 28 days before transplant, after cytoreduction. Recipient blood drawn about 28 days pretransplant and days 30, 100, 180 after. Clones were sequenced by immunoSEQ multiplex PCR, and TCRdb holds only the in-frame ones, with some missing. The table shows about 20,000 clones, with roughly 86% occurring only once. The chain carries TRBV7-9 and TRBJ2-5; 14 positions match TRBD2. This clonotype was obtained from a man between 45 and 60 years old with acute myeloid leukemia. Some clones in this sample may be carry-over from other donors' samples. Sample: peripheral blood mononuclear cells, taken before stem cell transplant. This chain's CDR3 is CASSSGLAGAETQYF. Written as DNA, the CDR3 is TGTGCCAGCAGCTCGGGACTAGCGGGGGCAGAGACCCAGTACTTC.